Below are 7 T cell receptor beta chains sequenced from a single sample in a study of vaccination effects on CD4 cells after COVID-19. The data were produced by immunoSEQ multiplex PCR, yet TCRdb's version contains in-frame clones alone and is incomplete. The sample yields 30,000 to 45,000 clones, under 70% seen once. Their antigen targets remain unknown. Ahead of sequencing, the ViraFEST assay grew antigen-specific CD4+ T cells using viral peptide pools. Upon completion of roughly ten days in culture, CD4+ T cells were isolated. None of these healthy vaccinees had been infected with SARS-CoV-2 before vaccination. Sequenced material: CD4+ T cells from PBMCs cultured with SARS-CoV-2 spike peptides, taken before COVID-19 vaccination. The receptors stem from a human donor who received a COVID-19 vaccine.

The V and J genes are TRBV28 and TRBJ2-3; D gene uncertain. V was shortened by 8 bases and J by 2 bases, with 14 bases between the two germline ends. This CDR3 has 14 amino acids. Germline CDR1 and CDR2: MDHEN and SYDVKM. CDR3: CASGLGTTTDTQYF. The CDR3 DNA is TGTGCCAGCGGGCTGGGAACCACCACAGATACGCAGTATTTT.

The chain has TRBV7-2 and TRBJ2-5; 11 bases map to TRBD2. V shed 5 bases, J shed 4 bases, and the junction held 12 bases outside the gene matches. This CDR3 has 17 residues. The germline gives CDR1 SGHTA, CDR2 FQGNSA. CDR3 residues: CASSHRRTSGSRETQYF. The CDR3, as DNA: TGTGCCAGCAGCCACCGCCGCACTAGCGGGAGTAGAGAGACCCAGTACTTC.

This clone was recorded a few times. CDR3 in DNA: TGTGCCAGCAGCTCCGACAGGGGTAGACAGTATGGCTACACCTTC. Translating it yields CASSSDRGRQYGYTF. V usage is TRBV5-4 and J usage is TRBJ1-2, with 8 bases aligning to TRBD1. V shed 3 bases, J shed 5 bases, and the junction held 9 bases outside the gene matches. This CDR3 is built from 15 residues. Germline CDR1 and CDR2: SGHNT and YYREEE (reference sequence).

This clone turned up a few times. The V gene is TRBV7-2, the J gene TRBJ2-7, with D tentatively TRBD1 (7 bases). V was shortened by 2 bases and J by 12 bases, with 23 bases between the two germline ends. The CDR3 runs 15 residues. Germline CDR1 SGHTA, CDR2 FQGNSA. The CDR3 nucleotides read TGTGCCAGCAGCTTATTCGACAGGGACTCCCTCGGGACGTACTTC. Translation: CASSLFDRDSLGTYF.

The gene calls are TRBV6-2 or TRBV6-3 and TRBJ2-5; D may match TRBD1 or TRBD2 (5 bases each). CDR3 length equals 12 residues. Germline V lookup: CDR1 MNHEY, CDR2 SVGEGT. V shed 6 bases and J shed 9 bases, with 14 bases lying between them. This CDR3 reads CASSPGRTSQYF. CDR3 nucleotide sequence: TGTGCCAGCAGCCCGGGACGGACGTCCCAGTACTTC.

The chain is built from TRBV28 and TRBJ1-2; 8 nucleotides line up with TRBD1. Germline CDR1 reads MDHEN; CDR2 reads SYDVKM. The CDR3 covers 15 residues. J lost 8 bases, V lost 6 bases, and 14 bases had no gene match. DNA for the CDR3: TGTGCCAGCAGACCAAGAGGACAGGGCCGATTAGGCTACACCTTC. Translating it yields CASRPRGQGRLGYTF.

The chain joins TRBV6-5 to TRBJ1-6, with D unresolved. The V gene's germline CDR1 is MNHEY and CDR2 SVGAGI. V lost 7 bases to trimming and J lost 9 bases, with 13 bases between them. The CDR3 is made up of 13 amino acids. For the CDR3, the DNA is TGTGCCAGCATGGAGCATAAGGGTTCACCCCTCCACTTT. Translating gives CASMEHKGSPLHF.